This passage covers 30 T cell receptor beta chains from one sample sequenced in a study of shared clonotypes between healthy human individuals. Sequencing was performed with immunoSEQ multiplex PCR; in TCRdb, only in-frame clones are kept and a portion is missing. The profile shows about 2.4 million clones, approximately 92% of them singletons. The sequenced sample was naive CD4+ T cells sorted from blood. Subset noted: CD45RA+ positively selected. The receptors here all came from a man aged 18 to 35 in good health.

The rearrangement joins TRBV6-5 to TRBJ2-1; tentatively, D is TRBD2 (5 bases). Germline V CDR1 and CDR2: MNHEY, SVGAGI. V was shortened by 0 bases and J by 10 bases, with 10 bases between the two germline ends. The CDR3 spans 13 residues. As DNA, the CDR3 is TGTGCCAGCAGTTACTCAGGGAGTGGGGAGCAGTTCTTC. Its translation: CASSYSGSGEQFF.

Of note for this clone: At the DNA level, this CDR3 is encoded by other sequences in the same sample as well. The J gene is TRBJ2-3, the V gene TRBV9; D not certain. Per the germline V gene, CDR1 is SGDLS and CDR2 is YYNGEE. This CDR3 spans 14 amino acids. V lost 2 bases and J 2 bases, leaving 9 bases between the germline ends. The chain's CDR3 is CASSVGLFTDTQYF. CDR3 DNA: TGTGCCAGCAGCGTGGGTCTTTTCACAGATACGCAGTATTTT.

Only one count was recorded for this clone. This sequence joins TRBV2 and TRBJ2-6; the D call may be TRBD1 or TRBD2 (5 bases each). This CDR3 region has 16 residues. Germline CDR1 reads SNHLY; CDR2 reads FYNNEI. The V end lost 2 bases, the J end lost 2 bases, and 10 bases lay between the germline ends. The DNA for the CDR3 is TGTGCCAGCAGTGAAAGGCGAGGGGCTGGGGCCAACGTCCTGACTTTC. Translation gives CASSERRGAGANVLTF.

The rearrangement links TRBV4-2 to TRBJ2-7, with 11 bases identical to TRBD2. Unmatched junction bases numbered 6, after V lost 1 base and J lost 1 base. CDR3 length: 17 residues. Per the germline V gene, CDR1 is LGHNA and CDR2 is YNFKEQ. In DNA, the CDR3 is TGTGCCAGCAGCCAAGGTCTGGGACTAGCGGCTTCCTACGAGCAGTACTTC. Translating it yields CASSQGLGLAASYEQYF.

The CDR3 spells CASSSYGQGGNYGYTF. In DNA, the CDR3 is TGTGCCAGCTCATCCTATGGACAGGGCGGGAACTATGGCTACACCTTC. V and J are TRBV18 and TRBJ1-2; 8 nucleotides agree with TRBD1. The V and J ends lost 5 bases and 2 bases, in that order; junction bases with no gene match: 10. Germline V lookup: CDR1 KGHSH, CDR2 LQKENI. The CDR3 totals 16 residues.

This chain uses TRBV11-2 with TRBJ2-1; D is possibly TRBD2 (5 bases). V was pared by 1 base and J by 4 bases, with 11 bases between. The CDR3 has 15 residues. The germline V gene encodes CDR1 SGHAT and CDR2 FQNNGV. This chain's CDR3 is CASSLVLAAYNEQFF. In DNA, the CDR3 is TGTGCCAGCAGCTTAGTCCTAGCAGCATACAATGAGCAGTTCTTC.

The chain couples TRBV7-9 to TRBJ2-3; D ambiguous. The CDR3 length is 11 residues. The germline gives CDR1 SEHNR, CDR2 FQNEAQ (reference sequence). V was pared by 4 bases and J by 5 bases, with 4 bases between. The CDR3 DNA reads TGTGCCAGCAGCTGGGGAGATACGCAGTATTTT. This gives the protein CASSWGDTQYF.

The chain has TRBV6-1 and TRBJ1-2, with unresolved D. Trimming removed 7 bases at V and 4 bases at J, with 19 bases between. This CDR3 is built from 15 residues. Per the germline V gene, CDR1 is MNHNS and CDR2 is SASEGT. CDR3: CASTQYSLQPYGYTF. CDR3 sequence (DNA): TGTGCCAGCACCCAATACTCATTACAACCCTATGGCTACACCTTC.

V and J are TRBV19 and TRBJ2-1; 10 nucleotides line up with TRBD1. The CDR3 is 14 residues long. Germline V CDR1 and CDR2: LNHDA, SQIVND (reference sequence). The trim removed 8 bases at V and 4 bases at J, leaving 5 bases unmatched. CDR3 residues: CASAGTGVYNEQFF. In DNA form, the CDR3 reads TGTGCCAGTGCCGGGACAGGGGTTTACAATGAGCAGTTCTTC.

The chain carries TRBV28 and TRBJ2-5, with D uncertain. Germline assignment: CDR1 MDHEN and CDR2 SYDVKM. CDR3 size: 16 residues. V was clipped by 5 bases and J by 1 base, with 17 bases between them. The CDR3 here is CASSAGSQLLQETQYF. The CDR3 coding sequence is TGTGCCAGCAGTGCCGGGTCTCAGCTCCTCCAAGAGACCCAGTACTTC. The full variable domain, rest sourced from reference TRBV28 and TRBJ2-5, is DVKVTQSSRYLVKRTGEKVFLECVQDMDHENMFWYRQDPGLGLRLIYFSYDVKMKEKGDIPEGYSVSREKKERFSLILESASTNQTSMYLCASSAGSQLLQETQYFGPGTRLLVL.

This clone was detected once. This specimen includes other DNA sequences encoding the same CDR3. The chain recombines TRBV6-5 with TRBJ2-7, with D tentatively TRBD1 (6 bases). The CDR3 has 11 amino acids. Germline CDR1 reads MNHEY; CDR2 reads SVGAGI. Trimming took off 6 bases at V and 5 bases at J, with 8 bases between the two ends. CDR3 protein: CASRQGHEQYF. The CDR3 DNA sequence: TGTGCCAGCAGACAGGGACACGAGCAGTACTTC.

The chain joins TRBV6-1 to TRBJ1-2, with TRBD1 as a possible D gene (5 bases). The ends were cut back, 3 bases at V and 8 bases at J, with 13 bases in the middle. In germline, CDR1 is MNHNS, CDR2 SASEGT. This CDR3 contains 13 residues. The CDR3 loop reads CASSDAAGWGYTF. In nucleotides, the CDR3 is TGTGCCAGCAGTGACGCGGCAGGGTGGGGCTACACCTTC.

The chain has TRBV5-1 and TRBJ2-3; TRBD2 agrees at 11 bases. V gave up 4 bases and J gave up 0 bases; unmatched junction bases: 13. CDR1 and CDR2 (germline): SGHRS, YFSETQ. There are 19 residues in the CDR3. DNA of the CDR3: TGCGCCAGCAGCGTACCGGGACTAGCGGTACAAAATAGCACAGATACGCAGTATTTT. Its protein product is CASSVPGLAVQNSTDTQYF.

V usage is TRBV28 and J usage is TRBJ1-4, with D perhaps TRBD1 (5 bases). With 5 bases removed from V and 2 bases from J, the gap between germline ends came to 15 bases. The CDR3 extends over 16 amino acids. Germline-derived CDR1 and CDR2 are MDHEN and SYDVKM. CDR3 amino acids: CASSPPGHSTNEKLFF. For the CDR3, the DNA is TGTGCCAGCAGTCCACCTGGACATTCTACTAATGAAAAACTGTTTTTT. The whole variable domain, filled in from reference TRBV28 and TRBJ1-4, reads DVKVTQSSRYLVKRTGEKVFLECVQDMDHENMFWYRQDPGLGLRLIYFSYDVKMKEKGDIPEGYSVSREKKERFSLILESASTNQTSMYLCASSPPGHSTNEKLFFGSGTQLSVL.

Regarding this clone: Distinct nucleotide sequences in the sample also encode this CDR3. The V gene is TRBV5-1, the J gene TRBJ2-5; no definite D call. The CDR3 has 12 amino acids. Per germline, CDR1 SGHRS and CDR2 YFSETQ. V was pared by 2 bases and J by 2 bases, with 4 bases between. Here the CDR3 reads CASSLGQETQYF. CDR3 DNA sequence: TGCGCCAGCAGCTTAGGTCAAGAGACCCAGTACTTC.

The CDR3 reads CASSAAGVQTGELFF. Written as DNA, the CDR3 is TGTGCCAGTAGTGCTGCGGGAGTTCAGACCGGGGAGCTGTTTTTT. V is TRBV19 and J is TRBJ2-2, with TRBD2 identical over 7 bases. With V trimmed by 5 bases and J by 5 bases, 8 bases remained unmatched. This CDR3 spans 15 amino acids. CDR1 LNHDA and CDR2 SQIVND come from the germline V gene (reference sequence).

The J gene is TRBJ2-3, the V gene TRBV19; 9 bases agree with TRBD1. CDR1 is LNHDA and CDR2 is SQIVND in the germline V gene (reference sequence). Trimming took 1 base from V and 5 from J; bases not matched to a gene: 4. The CDR3 contains 15 residues. In DNA form, the CDR3 reads TGTGCCAGTAGTATAGGGGGACAGGGAGGAGATACGCAGTATTTT. This gives the protein CASSIGGQGGDTQYF.

V and J are TRBV6-1 and TRBJ1-3, with D unclear. Germline loops: CDR1 MNHNS, CDR2 SASEGT. The V gene lost 6 bases and the J gene lost 8 bases, with 20 bases spanning the gap. The CDR3 extends over 15 amino acids. The CDR3 protein is CASSRTRYSRDTIYF. In nucleotides, the CDR3 is TGTGCCAGCAGCCGAACGCGGTACAGTCGGGACACCATATATTTT.

The chain couples TRBV5-8 to TRBJ1-5; a weak D match, TRBD1 (6 bases). Germline V CDR1 and CDR2: SGHTS, YDEGEE. The CDR3 is 15 residues long. With 7 bases removed from V and 6 bases from J, the gap between germline ends came to 20 bases. CDR3 coding DNA: TGTGCCAGCGAACGAGGAAGGGGGTTCGGTCAGCCCCAGCATTTT. Protein sequence: CASERGRGFGQPQHF. The whole variable domain, remainder taken from reference TRBV5-8 and TRBJ1-5, is EAGVTQSPTHLIKTRGQQATLRCSPISGHTSVYWYQQALGLGLQFLLWYDEGEERNRGNFPPRFSGRQFPNYSSELNVNALELEDSALYLCASERGRGFGQPQHFGDGTRLSIL.

The chain carries TRBV10-3 and TRBJ2-2; 9 bases are a match to TRBD1. Looked up from germline, CDR1 is ENHRY and CDR2 is SYGVKD. The CDR3 is 18 amino acids. V shed 8 bases and J 0 bases; nucleotides not matched to a gene: 13. The CDR3 DNA is TGTGCCATCCCGTGGGGTTCGGACAGGGGATCGAACACCGGGGAGCTGTTTTTT. Translated: CAIPWGSDRGSNTGELFF.

This chain joins TRBV6-1 and TRBJ2-1; 9 nucleotides match TRBD2. This CDR3 spans 15 amino acids. V dropped 4 bases and J dropped 9; count of bases not matched to a gene: 10. CDR1 is MNHNS, CDR2 SASEGT, per germline. The CDR3 DNA sequence: TGTGCCAGCAGTGCGGGACTAGCTTCCTTCACTGAGCAGTTCTTC. Translation gives CASSAGLASFTEQFF.

This sequence joins TRBV2 and TRBJ1-6; D may be TRBD1 (5 bases). The germline V gene has CDR1 SNHLY and CDR2 FYNNEI. Deletions cut 10 bases from V and 7 bases from J, with 14 bases between. The CDR3 runs to 13 residues. CDR3 DNA sequence: TGTGCCACCCAAGGGGAGCCCAATTCACCCCTCCACTTT. It encodes CATQGEPNSPLHF.

This clone was seen only a few times. CDR3 in amino acids: CSANNNEQFF. The DNA for the CDR3 is TGCAGTGCAAATAACAATGAGCAGTTCTTC. This chain connects TRBV20-1 to TRBJ2-1; D unclear. The CDR3 covers 10 residues. Germline loops: CDR1 DFQATT, CDR2 SNEGSKA (reference sequence). V lost 6 bases and J lost 5, with 5 bases in between.

The V gene is TRBV7-2, the J gene TRBJ2-1, with D maybe TRBD1 (6 bases). The CDR3 is made up of 14 amino acids. The germline gives CDR1 SGHTA, CDR2 FQGNSA. Between the trimmed V and J ends, which lost 4 bases and 8 bases, there was a span of 15 bases. The CDR3 is CASSSRQDTHEQFF. CDR3 sequence (DNA): TGTGCCAGCAGCTCGCGACAGGATACGCATGAGCAGTTCTTC.

The chain recombines TRBV18 with TRBJ2-4, with D tentatively TRBD1 (7 bases). This CDR3 comprises 16 residues. Germline loops: CDR1 KGHSH, CDR2 LQKENI. Trimming took 2 bases from V and 0 from J, leaving 11 bases between them. The CDR3 nucleotides read TGTGCCAGCTCACCAACCCAGGGGGGAGCCAAAAACATTCAGTACTTC. Amino acid sequence: CASSPTQGGAKNIQYF.

This clone appeared a single time. J is TRBJ1-2 and V is TRBV5-4; unclear D gene. Germline V lookup: CDR1 SGHNT, CDR2 YYREEE (reference sequence). This CDR3 region has 13 residues. V lost 1 base and J 2 bases, leaving 6 bases between the germline ends. In nucleotides, the CDR3 is TGTGCCAGCAGCTTGCCACAGAACTATGGCTACACCTTC. This sequence encodes CASSLPQNYGYTF. The complete variable domain, with remaining parts taken from reference TRBV5-4 and TRBJ1-2, reads ETGVTQSPTHLIKTRGQQVTLRCSSQSGHNTVSWYQQALGQGPQFIFQYYREEENGRGNFPPRFSGLQFPNYSSELNVNALELDDSALYLCASSLPQNYGYTFGSGTRLTVV.

This rearrangement joins TRBV10-3 to TRBJ2-1, with 11 bases fitting TRBD2. J lost 4 bases, V lost 4 bases, and 6 bases had no gene match. CDR1 ENHRY and CDR2 SYGVKD come from the germline V gene. The CDR3 contains 16 residues. The CDR3 here is CAISAQGLADYNEQFF. CDR3 coding DNA: TGTGCCATCAGTGCCCAGGGACTAGCGGATTACAATGAGCAGTTCTTC.

The chain recombines TRBV7-9 with TRBJ1-2, with TRBD1 matching over 11 bases. The junction had 5 bases not matched to a gene; V was cut back by 5 bases and J by 3 bases. This CDR3 comprises 15 residues. Germline V gene sequence: CDR1 SEHNR, CDR2 FQNEAQ (reference sequence). This CDR3 is CASSRGQGAYYGYTF. The CDR3 DNA reads TGTGCCAGCAGCCGCGGACAGGGGGCTTACTATGGCTACACCTTC.

DNA of the CDR3: TGCGCCAGCAGTGATAGACCCGGGACAGGGGACAATCAGCCCCAGCATTTT. Its translation is CASSDRPGTGDNQPQHF. The V and J genes are TRBV10-2 and TRBJ1-5; 10 positions agree with TRBD1. V lost 3 bases to trimming and J lost 3 bases; unmatched junction nucleotides: 8. This CDR3 is 17 amino acids long. The V gene's germline CDR1 is WSHSY and CDR2 SAAADI.

This chain joins TRBV19 and TRBJ1-4; no clear D. From germline, CDR1 is LNHDA and CDR2 SQIVND (reference sequence). V lost 6 bases to trimming and J lost 8 bases, with 13 bases between them. CDR3 length: 13 amino acids. DNA for the CDR3: TGTGCCAGTAGCCAGGCAGATAGAGAAAAACTGTTTTTT. This sequence encodes CASSQADREKLFF.